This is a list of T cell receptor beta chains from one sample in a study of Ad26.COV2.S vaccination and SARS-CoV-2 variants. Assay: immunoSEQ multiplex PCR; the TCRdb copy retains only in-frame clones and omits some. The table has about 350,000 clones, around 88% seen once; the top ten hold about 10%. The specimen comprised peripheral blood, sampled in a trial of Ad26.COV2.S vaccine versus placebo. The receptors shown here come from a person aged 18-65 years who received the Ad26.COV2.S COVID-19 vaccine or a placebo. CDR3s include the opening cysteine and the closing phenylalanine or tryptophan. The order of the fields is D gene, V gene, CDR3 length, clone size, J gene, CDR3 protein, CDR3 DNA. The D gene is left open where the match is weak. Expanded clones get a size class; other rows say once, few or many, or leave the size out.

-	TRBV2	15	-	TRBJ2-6	CASSLQGSGANVLTF	TGTGCCAGCAGTTTACAGGGCTCTGGGGCCAACGTCCTGACTTTC
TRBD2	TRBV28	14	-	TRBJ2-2	CASKDGGASGELFF	TGTGCCAGCAAGGACGGGGGGGCGTCCGGGGAGCTGTTTTTT
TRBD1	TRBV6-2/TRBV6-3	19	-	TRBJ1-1	CASSYSTRAGGVLVTEAFF	TGTGCCAGCAGTTACTCGACTCGGGCAGGGGGTGTTTTGGTCACTGAAGCTTTCTTT
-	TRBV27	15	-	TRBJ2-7	CASSLGRGPTYEQYF	TGTGCCAGCAGTTTAGGCAGGGGACCCACCTACGAGCAGTACTTC
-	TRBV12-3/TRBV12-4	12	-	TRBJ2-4	CASSQSKNIQYF	TGTGCCAGCAGTCAGTCTAAAAACATTCAGTACTTC
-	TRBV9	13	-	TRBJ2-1	CASSVGSANEQFF	TGTGCCAGCAGCGTAGGTTCCGCCAATGAGCAGTTCTTC
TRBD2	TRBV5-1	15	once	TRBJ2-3	CASSLGVAGSDTQYF	TGCGCCAGCAGCTTGGGGGTAGCGGGGTCAGATACGCAGTATTTT
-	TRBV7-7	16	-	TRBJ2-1	CASSIGRMVSYNEQFF	TGTGCCAGCAGCATCGGGCGAATGGTCTCCTACAATGAGCAGTTCTTC
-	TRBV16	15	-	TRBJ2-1	CASSQIGGRNNEQFF	TGTGCCAGCAGCCAGATCGGGGGGCGAAACAATGAGCAGTTCTTC
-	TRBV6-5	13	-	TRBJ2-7	CATTQVSSYEQYF	TGTGCCACCACGCAGGTCAGCTCCTACGAGCAGTACTTC
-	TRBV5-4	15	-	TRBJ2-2	CASSLTGSPTGELFF	TGTGCCAGCAGCTTAACAGGGTCCCCTACCGGGGAGCTGTTTTTT
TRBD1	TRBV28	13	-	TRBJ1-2	CASWIDRVGGYTF	TGTGCCAGCTGGATAGACAGGGTCGGTGGCTACACCTTC
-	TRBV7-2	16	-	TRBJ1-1	CASSRTSTAANTEAFF	TGTGCCAGCAGTCGGACCTCGACGGCGGCGAACACTGAAGCTTTCTTT
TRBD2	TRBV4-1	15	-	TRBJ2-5	CASSQDGTSGETQYF	TGCGCCAGCAGCCAAGATGGAACTAGCGGGGAGACCCAGTACTTC
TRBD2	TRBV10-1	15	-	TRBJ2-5	CASSEPGLAGETQYF	TGCGCCAGCAGTGAGCCGGGACTAGCCGGGGAGACCCAGTACTTC
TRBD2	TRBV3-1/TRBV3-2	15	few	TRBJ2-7	CASSGNPGLAHEQYF	TGTGCCAGCAGTGGGAATCCGGGACTAGCACACGAGCAGTACTTC
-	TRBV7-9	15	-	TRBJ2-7	CASSSTLGHTYEQYF	TGTGCCAGCAGCTCAACACTCGGGCATACCTACGAGCAGTACTTC
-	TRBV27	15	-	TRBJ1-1	CASRKGEGMNTEAFF	TGTGCCAGCAGAAAGGGGGAGGGTATGAACACTGAAGCTTTCTTT
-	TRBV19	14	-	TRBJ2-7	CASSLKIGPYEQYF	TGTGCCAGTAGTCTCAAGATCGGGCCCTACGAGCAGTACTTC
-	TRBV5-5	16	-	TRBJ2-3	CASSLRYSGLTDTQYF	TGTGCCAGCAGCTTGAGGTATTCTGGGCTCACAGATACGCAGTATTTT
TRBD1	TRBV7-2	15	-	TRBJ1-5	CASSLGMAGGQPQHF	TGTGCCAGCAGCCTTGGAATGGCAGGGGGTCAGCCCCAGCATTTT
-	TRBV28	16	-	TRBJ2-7	CASSKYFGAGNYEQYF	TGTGCCAGCAGCAAATATTTTGGGGCAGGAAACTACGAGCAGTACTTC
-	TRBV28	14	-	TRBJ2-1	CASSQGSVYNEQFF	TGTGCCAGCAGTCAGGGAAGTGTCTACAATGAGCAGTTCTTC
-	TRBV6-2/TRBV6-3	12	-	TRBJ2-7	CASSYRVYEQYF	TGTGCCAGCAGTTACAGGGTCTACGAGCAGTACTTC
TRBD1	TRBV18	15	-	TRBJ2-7	CASSSGETGSDEQYF	TGTGCCAGCTCATCTGGGGAGACAGGGTCCGACGAGCAGTACTTC
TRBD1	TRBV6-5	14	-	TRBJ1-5	CASSYNRGDQPQHF	TGTGCCAGCAGTTATAACAGGGGGGATCAGCCCCAGCATTTT
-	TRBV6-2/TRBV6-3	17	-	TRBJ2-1	CASSWTGVGVLGNEQFF	TGTGCCAGCAGTTGGACGGGCGTTGGGGTCCTGGGCAATGAGCAGTTCTTC
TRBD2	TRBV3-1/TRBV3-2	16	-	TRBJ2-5	CASSQDGASGSGTQYF	TGTGCCAGCAGCCAAGATGGGGCTAGCGGGTCGGGGACCCAGTACTTC
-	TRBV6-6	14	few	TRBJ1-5	CASSYQVGGQPQHF	TGTGCCAGCAGTTACCAAGTAGGCGGTCAGCCCCAGCATTTT
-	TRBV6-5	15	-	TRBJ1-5	CASSLPTGWDQPQHF	TGTGCCAGCAGTTTACCGACAGGATGGGATCAGCCCCAGCATTTT
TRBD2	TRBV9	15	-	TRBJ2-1	CASSVEGLVYDEQFF	TGTGCCAGCAGCGTAGAGGGACTAGTCTACGATGAGCAGTTCTTC
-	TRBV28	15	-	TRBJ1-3	CASSLMPGVGNTIYF	TGTGCCAGCAGTTTAATGCCGGGGGTTGGAAACACCATATATTTT
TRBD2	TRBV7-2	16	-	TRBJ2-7	CASSSQGTRDPHEQYF	TGTGCCAGCAGCTCGCAGGGGACTAGAGATCCCCACGAGCAGTACTTC
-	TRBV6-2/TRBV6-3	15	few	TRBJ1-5	CASSAWGDSNQPQHF	TGTGCCAGCAGCGCGTGGGGGGACAGCAATCAGCCCCAGCATTTT
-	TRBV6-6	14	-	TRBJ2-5	CASSYSSRVETQYF	TGTGCCAGCAGTTACTCGAGCAGGGTAGAGACCCAGTACTTC
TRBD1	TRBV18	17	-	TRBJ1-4	CASSPRHQGVVGEKLFF	TGTGCCAGCTCACCAAGGCATCAGGGGGTGGTCGGTGAAAAACTGTTTTTT
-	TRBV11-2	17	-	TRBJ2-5	CASSRLAFSGLQETQYF	TGTGCCAGCAGCCGCTTAGCCTTTAGCGGACTTCAAGAGACCCAGTACTTC
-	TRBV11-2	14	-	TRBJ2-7	CASSFFSFFGEQYF	TGTGCCAGCAGCTTTTTTTCCTTTTTTGGCGAGCAGTACTTC
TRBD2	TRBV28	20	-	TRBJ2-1	CASRKTSGSPVFGSYNEQFF	TGTGCCAGCAGGAAGACTAGCGGGAGTCCCGTTTTCGGGTCCTACAATGAGCAGTTCTTC
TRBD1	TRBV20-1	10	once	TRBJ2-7	CSTGGYEQYF	TGCAGTACAGGGGGTTACGAGCAGTACTTC
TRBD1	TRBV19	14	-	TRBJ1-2	CASSIMTGLYGYTF	TGTGCCAGTAGTATAATGACAGGGCTCTACGGCTACACCTTC
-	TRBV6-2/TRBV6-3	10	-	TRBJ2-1	CASSDNEQFF	TGTGCCAGCAGTGACAATGAGCAGTTCTTC
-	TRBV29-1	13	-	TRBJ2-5	CSVVEGGGETQYF	TGCAGCGTTGTTGAAGGGGGTGGGGAGACCCAGTACTTC
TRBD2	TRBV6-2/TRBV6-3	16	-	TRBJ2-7	CASSWGLAGSSYEQYF	TGTGCCAGCAGCTGGGGACTAGCGGGGAGCTCCTACGAGCAGTACTTC
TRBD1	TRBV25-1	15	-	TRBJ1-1	CASSESGRGVGEAFF	TGTGCCAGCAGTGAATCGGGCAGGGGGGTCGGTGAAGCTTTCTTT
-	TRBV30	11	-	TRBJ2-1	CAWSLSNEQFF	TGTGCCTGGAGCCTTTCCAATGAGCAGTTCTTC
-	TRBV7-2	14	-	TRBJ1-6	CASSPVQGSSPLHF	TGTGCCAGCAGCCCAGTCCAGGGTAGTTCACCCCTCCACTTT
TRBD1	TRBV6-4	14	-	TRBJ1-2	CASSDTPGGYGYTF	TGTGCCAGCAGTGACACCCCAGGGGGGTATGGCTACACCTTC
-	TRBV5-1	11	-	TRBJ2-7	CASSLDPEQYF	TGCGCCAGCAGCTTGGATCCCGAGCAGTACTTC
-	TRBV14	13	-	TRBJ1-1	CASSQGGNTEAFF	TGTGCCAGCAGCCAAGGAGGAAACACTGAAGCTTTCTTT
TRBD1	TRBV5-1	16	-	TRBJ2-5	CASSLAAGTGQETQYF	TGCGCCAGCAGCTTGGCCGCCGGGACAGGACAAGAGACCCAGTACTTC
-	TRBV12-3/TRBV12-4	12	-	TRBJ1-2	CASSPNVGGYTF	TGTGCCAGCAGTCCTAACGTGGGTGGCTACACCTTC
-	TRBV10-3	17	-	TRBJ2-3	CAIRGGSGRDDTDTQYF	TGTGCCATCAGAGGGGGTAGTGGGAGGGATGACACAGATACGCAGTATTTT
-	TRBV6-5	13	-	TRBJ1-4	CAVLRDLGEKLFF	TGTGCCGTTCTCCGGGACTTAGGGGAAAAACTGTTTTTT
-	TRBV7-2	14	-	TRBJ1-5	CASSLGQNNQPQHF	TGTGCCAGCAGCTTAGGGCAGAACAATCAGCCCCAGCATTTT
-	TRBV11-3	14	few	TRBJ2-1	CASSRWDTQNEQFF	TGTGCCAGCAGCCGCTGGGACACCCAGAATGAGCAGTTCTTC
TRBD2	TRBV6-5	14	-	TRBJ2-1	CASFLAGGMNEQFF	TGTGCCAGCTTTCTAGCGGGGGGGATGAATGAGCAGTTCTTC